These 24 T cell receptor beta chains were sequenced from one sample in a study of blood T cell repertoires in COVID-19. TCRdb keeps only in-frame clones here, not all; method: immunoSEQ multiplex PCR. The sample has around 320,000 clones, around 90% seen once. The sequencing input was peripheral blood. These receptors all come from a man aged 18-30 years with active or convalescent COVID-19.

The chain carries TRBV9 and TRBJ1-2; maybe TRBD1 (5 bases). Trimming removed 4 bases from V and 5 bases from J, with 12 bases in between. Germline V gene sequence: CDR1 SGDLS, CDR2 YYNGEE. CDR3 length: 13 residues. CDR3 region: CASSPGDYYGYTF. The CDR3 DNA reads as TGTGCCAGCAGCCCGGGGGATTATTATGGCTACACCTTC.

The chain couples TRBV19 to TRBJ1-1; D not certain. V gave up 8 bases and J gave up 1 base, with 11 bases separating them. The CDR3 loop spans 13 amino acids. CDR1 is LNHDA and CDR2 is SQIVND in the germline V gene (reference sequence). CDR3 in DNA: TGTGCCAGTGGAGTGGGTCGGAACACTGAAGCTTTCTTT. As protein: CASGVGRNTEAFF.

For the CDR3, the DNA is TGTGCCAGCAACCCAGGGCCTGGCTATGGCTACACCTTC. This translates into CASNPGPGYGYTF. The chain recombines TRBV28 with TRBJ1-2; D is possibly TRBD1 (5 bases). Germline V gene sequence: CDR1 MDHEN, CDR2 SYDVKM. The CDR3 covers 13 residues. Trimming pared 7 bases from V and 4 bases from J, leaving 13 bases between.

This chain uses TRBV4-1 with TRBJ2-2; D perhaps matches TRBD2 (5 bases). V lost 2 bases, J lost 7 bases, and 20 bases lay in between. The germline gives CDR1 MGHRA, CDR2 YSYEKL. The CDR3 covers 17 residues. The CDR3 region has the DNA TGCGCCAGCAGCCAACGGGTGGTGGGAGTCAATGTCGGGGAGCTGTTTTTT. Translating it yields CASSQRVVGVNVGELFF.

This chain uses TRBV4-1 with TRBJ2-1; 8 bases match TRBD2. V was pared by 2 bases and J by 8 bases, with 20 bases of the junction left unmatched. The CDR3 spans 19 residues. The germline gives CDR1 MGHRA, CDR2 YSYEKL. CDR3 sequence (DNA): TGCGCCAGCAGCCAAAAAGTTCCCCCACCAGCGGGGGCGGGGCATGAGCAGTTCTTC. This translates into CASSQKVPPPAGAGHEQFF.

The rearrangement joins TRBV27 to TRBJ1-4; a weak D match, TRBD1 (5 bases). V dropped 6 bases and J dropped 8 bases, with 22 bases sitting between them. The CDR3 spans 16 residues. Germline V CDR1 and CDR2: MNHEY, SMNVEV (reference sequence). The CDR3 DNA follows: TGTGCCAGCAGCCAGTTCCGGACATCGGTAGGCGAAAAACTGTTTTTT. Amino acids: CASSQFRTSVGEKLFF.

The table lists this clone with a few counts. The J gene is TRBJ2-7, the V gene TRBV27; perhaps TRBD1 as D (5 bases). V gave up 5 bases and J gave up 12 bases, with 17 bases separating them. This CDR3 spans 12 amino acids. CDR1 is MNHEY, CDR2 SMNVEV, per germline (reference sequence). CDR3 sequence (DNA): TGTGCCAGCAGTCCAGACAGTTTTCCGAGGTACTTC. Amino acid sequence: CASSPDSFPRYF.

The CDR3 here is CASTLQGPYGYTF. In DNA, the CDR3 is TGCGCCAGCACCCTGCAGGGTCCCTATGGCTACACCTTC. The chain joins TRBV5-1 to TRBJ1-2; TRBD1 is a possible D gene (5 bases). V was pared by 6 bases and J by 4 bases, with 13 bases between. The V gene's germline CDR1 is SGHRS and CDR2 YFSETQ. The length of the CDR3 is 13 residues.

Concerning this clone itself: Lacking the conserved final phenylalanine or tryptophan, this CDR3 likely reflects a read error. The DNA is left out, because the CDR3 cannot be placed on it with certainty; the CDR3 is given as TCRdb lists it. The V call is TRBV28, the J call TRBJ1-6; the DNA was not compared with TRBD1, the D call given in the table. Per the germline V gene, CDR1 is MDHEN and CDR2 is SYDVKM. Ends included, the CDR3 has 9 residues. The CDR3 loop reads CASRGVRVR.

The chain employs TRBV7-6 and TRBJ1-2, with TRBD1 matching 7 bases. Germline V CDR1 and CDR2: SGHVS, FNYEAQ. The J segment lost 8 bases and the V segment lost 3 bases, leaving 9 bases of the junction unmatched. This CDR3 spans 14 amino acids. The CDR3 bases are TGTGCCAGCAGCTTCAACCAGGGGGTTGAGGGCTACACCTTC. This encodes CASSFNQGVEGYTF.

V is TRBV29-1 and J is TRBJ2-1; TRBD2 might be the D (6 bases). Germline CDR1 is SQVTM and CDR2 is ANQGSEA. This CDR3 region has 12 residues. Trimming took off 6 bases at V and 4 bases at J, with 10 bases between the two ends. CDR3 bases: TGCAGCGTGCGGGCGGGGTACAATGAGCAGTTCTTC. This gives the protein CSVRAGYNEQFF.

The V call is TRBV23-1, the J call TRBJ1-5; D call uncertain. TRBV23-1 is an ORF, and what it does is uncertain. CDR3 length: 17 amino acids. Trimming took 0 bases from V and 0 from J, leaving 12 bases between them. CDR3 residues: CASSQSRPKNSNQPQHF. CDR3 sequence (DNA): TGCGCCAGCAGTCAATCGAGGCCAAAAAATAGCAATCAGCCCCAGCATTTT.

V usage is TRBV11-2 and J usage is TRBJ2-1; no definite D call. Germline V CDR1 and CDR2: SGHAT, FQNNGV. Trimming pared 5 bases from V and 3 bases from J, leaving 17 bases between. The CDR3 extends over 16 amino acids. CDR3 nucleotide sequence: TGTGCCAGCAGCATTCGACCCGGCCCGGGCTACAATGAGCAGTTCTTC. Translation: CASSIRPGPGYNEQFF.

This rearrangement joins TRBV18 to TRBJ2-3; D might be TRBD2 (5 bases). Germline loops: CDR1 KGHSH, CDR2 LQKENI. The V end lost 3 bases, the J end lost 4 bases, and 20 bases lay between the germline ends. CDR3 length equals 17 residues. CDR3 coding DNA: TGTGCCAGCTCACCCACGAGGAGCGGATCTCGGTCAGATACGCAGTATTTT. Translated: CASSPTRSGSRSDTQYF.

This chain uses TRBV6-7 with TRBJ1-2; TRBD1 matches at 9 bases. TRBV6-7 carries the ORF label, with uncertain function. V gave up 5 bases and J gave up 3 bases; unmatched junction bases: 7. This CDR3 spans 15 amino acids. The CDR3, as DNA: TGTGCCAGCAGTAGACGGGACAGGGTGTACTATGGCTACACCTTC. Protein: CASSRRDRVYYGYTF.

The chain carries TRBV7-2 and TRBJ1-2, with 8 bases that match TRBD1. The J segment lost 0 bases and the V segment lost 4 bases, leaving 13 bases of the junction unmatched. The CDR3 contains 18 residues. Per the germline V gene, CDR1 is SGHTA and CDR2 is FQGNSA. The CDR3 nucleotides read TGTGCCAGCAGCTCCCGTTCGGGACAGGTTACCTCTAACTATGGCTACACCTTC. Amino acids: CASSSRSGQVTSNYGYTF. Together with reference TRBV7-2 and TRBJ1-2, the CDR3 gives the full variable domain: GAGVSQSPSNKVTEKGKDVELRCDPISGHTALYWYRQSLGQGLEFLIYFQGNSAPDKSGLPSDRFSAERTGGSVSTLTIQRTQQEDSAVYLCASSSRSGQVTSNYGYTFGSGTRLTVV.

The chain couples TRBV4-1 to TRBJ1-2, with a tentative D call TRBD1 (5 bases). CDR1 is MGHRA and CDR2 is YSYEKL in the germline V gene. This CDR3 has 14 residues. V was cut by 3 bases and J by 5 bases, with 13 bases left in between. The CDR3 bases are TGCGCCAGCAGCCAGAAAGGGGCGGGGTATGGCTACACCTTC. Encoded protein: CASSQKGAGYGYTF.

The chain uses TRBV27 and TRBJ2-7; 7 nucleotides line up with TRBD2. Germline trimming cut 6 bases from V and 6 bases from J; bases unmatched to any gene: 5. Germline lookup yields CDR1 MNHEY and CDR2 SMNVEV (reference sequence). This CDR3 comprises 12 residues. Written as DNA, the CDR3 is TGTGCCAGCAGGGTGGGGGAGGGCGAGCAGTACTTC. It is translated as CASRVGEGEQYF.

The J gene is TRBJ2-2, the V gene TRBV5-1, with 11 bases aligning to TRBD2. Trimming cost V 4 bases and J 3 bases; bases outside gene matches: 2. Germline V gene lookup returns CDR1 SGHRS and CDR2 YFSETQ. This CDR3 has 15 amino acids. CDR3 nucleotide sequence: TGCGCCAGCAGCCCGGGACTAGCGGACACCGGGGAGCTGTTTTTT. Translated, it gives CASSPGLADTGELFF.

The chain uses TRBV27 and TRBJ2-6; D possibly corresponds to TRBD1 (6 bases). Trimming left V 4 bases short and J 2 bases short, with 6 bases between. Germline CDR1 MNHEY, CDR2 SMNVEV (reference sequence). The length of the CDR3 is 14 residues. Here the CDR3 DNA reads TGTGCCAGCAGTTACAGGGCTGGGGCCAACGTCCTGACTTTC. Protein: CASSYRAGANVLTF.

This clone was picked up a small number of times. V and J are TRBV6-5 and TRBJ1-6; 8 positions match TRBD1. The length of the CDR3 is 15 residues. Germline loops: CDR1 MNHEY, CDR2 SVGAGI. V lost 2 bases to trimming and J lost 7 bases; unmatched junction nucleotides: 4. CDR3 loop: CASSYAGGGNSPLHF. In nucleotides, the CDR3 is TGTGCCAGCAGTTACGCAGGGGGCGGGAATTCACCCCTCCACTTT.

This clone came up once. V is TRBV28 and J is TRBJ2-7; 7 nucleotides agree with TRBD1. The CDR3 loop spans 15 amino acids. Trimming at V came to 4 bases and at J to 0 bases, leaving 6 bases not matched to a gene. CDR1 is MDHEN, CDR2 SYDVKM, per germline. CDR3 amino acids: CASSSRGRRSYEQYF. The CDR3 DNA is TGTGCCAGCAGTTCGAGGGGGCGACGCTCCTACGAGCAGTACTTC.

This sequence joins TRBV7-2 and TRBJ2-3; 14 bases map to TRBD2. In germline, CDR1 is SGHTA, CDR2 FQGNSA. The CDR3 consists of 16 residues. Unmatched junction bases numbered 4, after V lost 2 bases and J lost 6 bases. CDR3 nucleotides: TGTGCCAGCAGCTTACGACTAGCGGGGGGGATGGATACGCAGTATTTT. This codes for CASSLRLAGGMDTQYF. Full variable domain (remainder filled in from reference TRBV7-2 and TRBJ2-3): GAGVSQSPSNKVTEKGKDVELRCDPISGHTALYWYRQSLGQGLEFLIYFQGNSAPDKSGLPSDRFSAERTGGSVSTLTIQRTQQEDSAVYLCASSLRLAGGMDTQYFGPGTRLTVL.

The chain recombines TRBV19 with TRBJ1-5; TRBD1 matches 9 bases. The V gene's germline CDR1 is LNHDA and CDR2 SQIVND (reference sequence). Trimming took 5 bases from V and 2 from J; bases not matched to a gene: 7. This CDR3 comprises 16 residues. Here the CDR3 DNA reads TGTGCCAGTAGTGGCAGTACAGGGGGCGGCAATCAGCCCCAGCATTTT. As protein: CASSGSTGGGNQPQHF.